The clone carrying this T cell receptor (beta chain) has at least ten counts. Each patient went into thyroid surgery without having received any treatment. Using MiXCR, TCRdb re-called clones from the PCR reads. The data hold some 14,000 clones, with about 29% observed a single time. The sample belongs to a study of metastatic and nonmetastatic thyroid tumors. Study summary: Malignant and benign thyroid patients had repertoires compared in peripheral blood and tumor or nodule tissue.

The CDR3 runs to 13 residues. V trimming: 2 bases; J trimming: 3 bases; junction bases outside the gene matches: 1. Germline values: CDR1 GTSNPN, CDR2 SVGIG (reference sequence). The gene calls are TRBV30 and TRBJ1-5; 7 bases are shared with TRBD1. Input material: tumor tissue. This receptor was obtained from a male donor with papillary thyroid cancer or a benign thyroid nodule (not recorded which). Some clones in this sample may be carry-over from other donors' samples. The CDR3 nucleotides are TGTGCCTGGAGTACAGGGGTCAATCAGCCCCAGCATTTT. Its protein is CAWSTGVNQPQHF.